This passage covers 10 T cell receptor beta chains from one sample sequenced in a study of cytomegalovirus exposure and HLA in healthy donors. Libraries were prepared by immunoSEQ multiplex PCR; TCRdb keeps only in-frame clonotypes and omits some of them. This table has 250,000 to 400,000 clones, 88% appearing once. Sequencing was performed on PBMCs. The receptor set was obtained from a man aged 30-40 years in good health and CMV-seronegative.

J is TRBJ2-3 and V is TRBV5-1; 9 bases are a match to TRBD1. Germline values: CDR1 SGHRS, CDR2 YFSETQ. J lost 4 bases, V lost 4 bases, and 4 bases had no gene match. The CDR3 runs to 14 residues. CDR3 protein: CASSPQGAADTQYF. Here the CDR3 DNA reads TGCGCCAGCAGCCCACAGGGGGCGGCAGATACGCAGTATTTT.

The CDR3 DNA sequence: TGTGCCATCAGCGGGACTAGCGGGGGGAACACCGGGGAGCTGTTTTTT. Its protein product is CAISGTSGGNTGELFF. The chain joins TRBV10-3 to TRBJ2-2, with 14 nucleotides matching TRBD2. This CDR3 region has 16 residues. Germline trimming cut 6 bases from V and 1 base from J; bases unmatched to any gene: 1. The V gene's germline CDR1 is ENHRY and CDR2 SYGVKD.

The chain combines TRBV27 with TRBJ2-1; D not certain. The CDR3 has 12 amino acids. Between the trimmed V and J ends, which lost 8 bases and 9 bases, there was a span of 14 bases. Per the germline V gene, CDR1 is MNHEY and CDR2 is SMNVEV (reference sequence). The CDR3 region is CASLAAYGEQFF. CDR3 DNA: TGTGCCAGCCTGGCGGCTTACGGTGAGCAGTTCTTC.

This chain connects TRBV11-2 to TRBJ1-1; D is uncertain. Per the germline V gene, CDR1 is SGHAT and CDR2 is FQNNGV. Trimming stripped 5 bases from V and 8 bases from J, with 18 bases between. The CDR3 sequence is 14 residues long. In nucleotides, the CDR3 is TGTGCCAGCAGCCCAGAACCCGTGGCCCTCGAAGCTTTCTTT. Encoded protein: CASSPEPVALEAFF.

J is TRBJ1-1 and V is TRBV7-9; 7 bases match TRBD1. The CDR3 sequence is 15 residues long. Germline V gives CDR1 SEHNR, CDR2 FQNEAQ (reference sequence). The junction had 6 bases not matched to a gene; V was cut back by 1 base and J by 4 bases. CDR3 region: CASSLGQGWGTEAFF. The CDR3 DNA is TGTGCCAGCAGCTTAGGACAGGGCTGGGGCACTGAAGCTTTCTTT.

The chain combines TRBV6-5 with TRBJ1-2; 9 bases agree with TRBD1. Germline V lookup: CDR1 MNHEY, CDR2 SVGAGI. This CDR3 contains 16 residues. Germline trimming cut 2 bases from V and 4 bases from J; bases unmatched to any gene: 8. CDR3 in amino acids: CASSYRTGASVYGYTF. CDR3 nucleotide sequence: TGTGCCAGCAGTTACCGGACAGGGGCTTCTGTCTATGGCTACACCTTC.

This clone appeared a single time. The rearrangement uses TRBV6-6 and TRBJ2-5; D is possibly TRBD1 (6 bases). V was clipped by 3 bases and J by 2 bases, with 13 bases between them. The CDR3 runs 15 residues. In germline, CDR1 is MNHNY, CDR2 SVGAGI (reference sequence). The DNA of the CDR3 is TGTGCCAGCAGTTATACCCCAGGGGTTCAAGAGACCCAGTACTTC. It translates to CASSYTPGVQETQYF.

The chain couples TRBV18 to TRBJ1-6; D may be TRBD1 (5 bases). The CDR3 runs 15 residues. Germline loops: CDR1 KGHSH, CDR2 LQKENI. Trimming cost V 0 bases and J 7 bases, with 10 bases left between them. The chain's CDR3 is CASSPPSRENSPLHF. The CDR3 DNA follows: TGTGCCAGCTCACCACCCAGCAGGGAAAATTCACCCCTCCACTTT.

The genes are TRBV5-1 and TRBJ1-2; 9 nucleotides line up with TRBD1. The CDR3 runs to 15 residues. V dropped 4 bases and J dropped 0; count of bases not matched to a gene: 4. CDR1 is SGHRS, CDR2 YFSETQ, per germline. Here the CDR3 DNA reads TGCGCCAGCAGCCCGGGACAGGGACCTAACTATGGCTACACCTTC. It specifies CASSPGQGPNYGYTF.

The rearrangement uses TRBV27 and TRBJ2-7; TRBD1 agrees at 8 bases. The J segment lost 1 base and the V segment lost 9 bases, leaving 11 bases of the junction unmatched. Germline values: CDR1 MNHEY, CDR2 SMNVEV (reference sequence). The CDR3 runs 15 residues. This chain's CDR3 is CASQTPDRASYEQYF. The CDR3 DNA reads as TGTGCCAGTCAAACTCCGGACAGGGCTTCCTACGAGCAGTACTTC.